Shown below are 2 T cell receptor beta chains from a single sample sequenced in a study of T cells in Graves' hyperthyroidism and ophthalmopathy. What was amplified from RNA transcripts were TCR beta CDR3 regions. First-round RT-PCR of the TCR CDR3 relied on the HTBI primer set. TCRdb re-derived calls from the multiplex PCR reads in MiXCR, one entry per CDR3 protein. The table has 85,000 to 110,000 distinct CDR3 sequences, approximately 48% seen once. Input material: blood. All receptors derive from a man aged 40-55 years with Graves' hyperthyroidism.

The chain employs TRBV2 and TRBJ2-1; the D gene is possibly TRBD2 (5 bases). There are 10 residues in the CDR3. Per germline, CDR1 SNHLY and CDR2 FYNNEI. V lost 6 bases, J lost 10 bases, and 7 bases lay in between. The DNA for the CDR3 is TGTGCCAGCAGGAGGGTAGAGCAGTTCTTC. It is translated as CASRRVEQFF.

At least ten counts were recorded for this clonotype. CDR3: CASRDFERASGRVSNTGELFF. DNA of the CDR3: TGTGCCAGCAGGGATTTCGAGCGGGCTAGCGGGAGGGTTTCGAACACCGGGGAGCTGTTTTTT. The genes are TRBV2 and TRBJ2-2; TRBD2 matches at 12 bases. In germline, CDR1 is SNHLY, CDR2 FYNNEI. V lost 6 bases and J lost 0; bases outside the gene matches: 17. The CDR3 loop spans 21 amino acids. The full variable domain, its missing parts supplied by reference TRBV2 and TRBJ2-2, is EPEVTQTPSHQVTQMGQEVILRCVPISNHLYFYWYRQILGQKVEFLVSFYNNEISEKSEIFDDQFSVERPDGSNFTLKIRSTKLEDSAMYFCASRDFERASGRVSNTGELFFGEGSRLTVL.